This TCR beta chain was identified in a study of T cell clonotyping in hematopoietic cell transplantation. Study-level background: Recipient samples before transplant were obtained post-cytoreduction. Study-wide findings and caveats: No sorting was done, leaving CD4 and CD8 contributions mixed.

Time point denoted: recipient sample about 28 days before transplant, after cytoreduction. Blood collection times were about day -28 and days 30, 100, 180 posttransplant. This CDR3 contains 13 residues. Germline values: CDR1 SEHNR, CDR2 FQNEAQ (reference sequence). V lost 3 bases, J lost 4 bases, and 10 bases lay in between. Remarks on this clone: The antigen is not known.

Some clones are missing from TCRdb's copy, which holds only in-frame ones; the method was immunoSEQ multiplex PCR. The sample includes about 19,000 clones, around 88% of them seen just once. Material: peripheral blood mononuclear cells, obtained before stem cell transplant. The chain has TRBV7-9 and TRBJ2-7; D possibly uses TRBD1 or TRBD2 (5 bases each). The sequence came from a man aged 45-60 years with acute myeloid leukemia. Some clones in this sample may be carry-over from other donors' samples. CDR3 in amino acids: CASSFGTVYEQYF. Written as DNA, the CDR3 is TGTGCCAGCAGCTTTGGGACGGTGTACGAGCAGTACTTC.